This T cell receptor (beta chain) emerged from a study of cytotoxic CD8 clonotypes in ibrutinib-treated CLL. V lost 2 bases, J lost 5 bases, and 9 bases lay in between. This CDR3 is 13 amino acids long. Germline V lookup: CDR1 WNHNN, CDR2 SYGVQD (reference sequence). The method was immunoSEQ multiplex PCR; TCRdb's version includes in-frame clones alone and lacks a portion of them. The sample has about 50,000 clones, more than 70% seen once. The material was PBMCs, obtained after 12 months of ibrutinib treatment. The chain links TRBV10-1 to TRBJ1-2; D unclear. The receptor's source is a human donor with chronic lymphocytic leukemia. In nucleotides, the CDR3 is TGCGCCAGCAGTGAGGCCGCGAGTTATGGCTACACCTTC. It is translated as CASSEAASYGYTF.